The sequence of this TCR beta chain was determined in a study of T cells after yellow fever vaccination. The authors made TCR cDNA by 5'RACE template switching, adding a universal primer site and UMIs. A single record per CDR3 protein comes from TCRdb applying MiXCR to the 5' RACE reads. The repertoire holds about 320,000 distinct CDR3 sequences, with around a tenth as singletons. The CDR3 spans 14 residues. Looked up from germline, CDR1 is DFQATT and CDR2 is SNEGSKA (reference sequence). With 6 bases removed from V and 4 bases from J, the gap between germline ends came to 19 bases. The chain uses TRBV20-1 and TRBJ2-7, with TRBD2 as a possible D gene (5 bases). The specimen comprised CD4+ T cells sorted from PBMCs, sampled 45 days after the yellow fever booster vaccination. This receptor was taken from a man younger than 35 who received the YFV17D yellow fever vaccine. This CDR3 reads CSAEGRTGKYEQYF. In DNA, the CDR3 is TGCAGTGCCGAAGGCAGGACGGGGAAGTACGAGCAGTACTTC.